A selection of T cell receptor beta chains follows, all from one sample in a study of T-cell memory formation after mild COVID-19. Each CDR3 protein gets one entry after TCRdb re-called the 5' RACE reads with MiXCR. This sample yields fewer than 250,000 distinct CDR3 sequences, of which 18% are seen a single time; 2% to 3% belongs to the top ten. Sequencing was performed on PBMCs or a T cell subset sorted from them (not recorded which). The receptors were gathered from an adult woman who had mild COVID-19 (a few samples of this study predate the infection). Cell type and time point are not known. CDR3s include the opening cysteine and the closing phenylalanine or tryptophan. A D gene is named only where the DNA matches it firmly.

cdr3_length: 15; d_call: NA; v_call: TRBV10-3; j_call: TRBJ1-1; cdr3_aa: CAIRSGLSGGTEAFF
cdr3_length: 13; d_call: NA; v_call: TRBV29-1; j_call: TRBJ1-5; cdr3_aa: CSVGGGGGQPQHF
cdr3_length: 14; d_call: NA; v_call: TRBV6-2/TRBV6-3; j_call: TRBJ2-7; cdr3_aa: CASRPPTANYEQYF
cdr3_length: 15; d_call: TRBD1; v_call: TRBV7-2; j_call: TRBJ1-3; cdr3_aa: CASSLLRTGTNTIYF
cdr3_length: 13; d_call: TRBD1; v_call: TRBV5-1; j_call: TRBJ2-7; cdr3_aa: CASSFLRGTEQYF
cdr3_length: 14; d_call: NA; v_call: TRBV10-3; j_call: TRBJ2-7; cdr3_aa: CAISDVETAYEQYF
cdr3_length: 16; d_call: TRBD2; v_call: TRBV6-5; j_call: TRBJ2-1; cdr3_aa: CASSYDSGRIYNEQFF
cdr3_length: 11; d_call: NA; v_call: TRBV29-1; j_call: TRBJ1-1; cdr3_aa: CSVEVNTEAFF
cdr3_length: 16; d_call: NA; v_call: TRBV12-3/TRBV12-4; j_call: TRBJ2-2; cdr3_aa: CASSFGGRLNTGELFF
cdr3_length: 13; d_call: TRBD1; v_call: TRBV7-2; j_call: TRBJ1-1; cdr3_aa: CASSLGTGVGAFF
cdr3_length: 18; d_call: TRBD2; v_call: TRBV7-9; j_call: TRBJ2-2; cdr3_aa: CASSPASGRAYPPGELFF
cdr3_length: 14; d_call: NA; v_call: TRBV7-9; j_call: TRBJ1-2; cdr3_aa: CASSLSSSNYGYTF
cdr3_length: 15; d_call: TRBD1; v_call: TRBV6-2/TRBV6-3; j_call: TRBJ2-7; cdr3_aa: CASRPETGASYEQYF
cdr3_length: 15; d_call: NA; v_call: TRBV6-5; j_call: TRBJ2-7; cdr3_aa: CASSLAGTASYEQYF
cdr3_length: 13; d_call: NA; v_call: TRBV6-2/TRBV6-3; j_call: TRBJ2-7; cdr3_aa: CASRPGGGYEQYF
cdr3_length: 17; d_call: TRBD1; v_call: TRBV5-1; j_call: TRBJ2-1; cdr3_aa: CASSLEVIGQGAREQFF
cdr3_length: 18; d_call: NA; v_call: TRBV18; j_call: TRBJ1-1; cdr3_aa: CASSPPVFRSTANTEAFF
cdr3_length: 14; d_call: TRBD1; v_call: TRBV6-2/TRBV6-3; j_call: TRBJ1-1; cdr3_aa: CASRRQGSDTEAFF
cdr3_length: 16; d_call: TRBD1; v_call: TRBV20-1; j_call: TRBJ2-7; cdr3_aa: CSASGQGAGERYEQYF
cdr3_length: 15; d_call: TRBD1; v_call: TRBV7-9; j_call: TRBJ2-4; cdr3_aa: CASSLDRTGQNIQYF
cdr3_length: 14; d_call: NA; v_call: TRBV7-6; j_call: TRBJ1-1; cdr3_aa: CASSLFREGPEAFF
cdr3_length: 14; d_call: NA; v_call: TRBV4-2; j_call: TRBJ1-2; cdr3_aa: CASSPRAANYGYTF
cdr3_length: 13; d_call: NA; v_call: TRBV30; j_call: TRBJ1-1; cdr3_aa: CAWSSGGALVAFF
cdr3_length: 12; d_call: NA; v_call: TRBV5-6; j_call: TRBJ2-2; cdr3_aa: CASSWDTGELFF
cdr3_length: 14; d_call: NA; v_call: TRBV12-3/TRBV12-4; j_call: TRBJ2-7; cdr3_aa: CASSLAGPGYEQYF
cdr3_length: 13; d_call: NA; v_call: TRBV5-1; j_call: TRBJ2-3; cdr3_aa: CASREPSTDTQYF
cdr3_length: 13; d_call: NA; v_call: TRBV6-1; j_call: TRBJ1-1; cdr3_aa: CASRVTENTEAFF
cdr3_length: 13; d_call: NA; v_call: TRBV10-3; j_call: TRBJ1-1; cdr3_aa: CAISGGSNNEAFF
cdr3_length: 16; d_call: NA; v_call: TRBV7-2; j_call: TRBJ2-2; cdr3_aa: CASSRQAGKYTGELFF